This TCR beta chain appears in the sequencing data of a study of blood T cell repertoires in COVID-19. Study details: The United States, Italy and Spain were the sources of the acute and convalescent COVID-19 samples.

The CDR3 is made up of 14 amino acids. CDR1 and CDR2 from the germline V gene are MRHNA and SNTAGT. With 4 bases removed from V and 1 base from J, the gap between germline ends came to 9 bases. Profiled with immunoSEQ multiplex PCR; TCRdb holds only in-frame clones, not every one. The sample lists 170,000 or so clones, about four fifths occurring once. The clonotype originates from a man between 18 and 29 years old with active or convalescent COVID-19. Sequencing was performed on peripheral blood. The chain uses TRBV6-4 and TRBJ2-3; D gene unclear. For the CDR3, the DNA is TGTGCCAGCAGTGCCTCTCCCGGCACAGATACGCAGTATTTT. It encodes CASSASPGTDTQYF.